This T cell receptor beta chain was recovered during a study of blood T cells in healthy people across ages. General study findings and limits: Versus aged donors, long-lived donors had higher diversity and more naive CD4+ cells.

This clonotype was counted a few times. Antigen: not known. The germline V gene encodes CDR1 SGHTA and CDR2 FQGNSA. V was pared by 5 bases and J by 0 bases, with 14 bases between. The CDR3 contains 16 residues. A sample-barcoded 5' primer and a J-beta primer mix were used in a second PCR of about 7 to 12 cycles. Each cDNA molecule received a tag from a template-switch adaptor that had 12 random nucleotides. TCRdb fed the 5' RACE reads into MiXCR, producing one record per CDR3 protein. This table holds 1.5 million to 2 million distinct CDR3 sequences, around half found once. Roughly 10 milliliters was the volume of peripheral blood drawn from each donor.

The chain uses TRBV7-2 and TRBJ2-4; D is perhaps TRBD1 (6 bases). The source material was blood. The clonotype originates from a woman between 40 and 55 years old in good health. The CDR3 loop reads CASSPEGGIAKNIQYF. Here the CDR3 DNA reads TGTGCCAGCAGCCCCGAAGGGGGTATAGCCAAAAACATTCAGTACTTC.